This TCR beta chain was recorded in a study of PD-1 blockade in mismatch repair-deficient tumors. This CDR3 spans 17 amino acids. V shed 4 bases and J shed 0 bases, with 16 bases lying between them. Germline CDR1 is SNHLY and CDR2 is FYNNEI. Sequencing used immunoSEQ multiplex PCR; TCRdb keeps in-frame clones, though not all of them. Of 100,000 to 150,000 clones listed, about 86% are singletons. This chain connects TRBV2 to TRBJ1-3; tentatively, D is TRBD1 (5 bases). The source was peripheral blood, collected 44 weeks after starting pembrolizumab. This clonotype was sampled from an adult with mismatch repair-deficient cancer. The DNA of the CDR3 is TGTGCCAGCAGTGCTTACCCGGGGCGTTTCTCTGGAAACACCATATATTTT. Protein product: CASSAYPGRFSGNTIYF.